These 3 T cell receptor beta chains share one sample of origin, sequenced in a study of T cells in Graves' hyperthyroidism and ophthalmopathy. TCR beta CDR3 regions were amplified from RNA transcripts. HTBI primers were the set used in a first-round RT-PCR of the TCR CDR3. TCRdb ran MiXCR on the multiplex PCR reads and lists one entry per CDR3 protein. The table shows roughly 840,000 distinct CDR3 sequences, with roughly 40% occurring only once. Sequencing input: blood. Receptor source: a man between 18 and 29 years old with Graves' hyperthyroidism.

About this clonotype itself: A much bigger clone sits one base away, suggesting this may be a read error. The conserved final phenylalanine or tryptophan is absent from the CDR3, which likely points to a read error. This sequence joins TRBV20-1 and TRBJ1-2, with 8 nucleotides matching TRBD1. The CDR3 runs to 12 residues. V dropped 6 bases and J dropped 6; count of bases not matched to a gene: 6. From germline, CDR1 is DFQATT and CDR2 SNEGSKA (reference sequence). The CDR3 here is CSAGQGSNGYTL. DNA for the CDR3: TGCAGTGCAGGACAGGGATCGAATGGCTACACCCTC.

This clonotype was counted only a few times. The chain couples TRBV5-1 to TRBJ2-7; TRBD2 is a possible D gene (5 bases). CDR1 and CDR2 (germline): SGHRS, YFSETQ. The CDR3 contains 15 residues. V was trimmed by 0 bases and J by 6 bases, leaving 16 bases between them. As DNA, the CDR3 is TGCGCCAGCAGCTTGGAGAGCGGACTCTCAGGCGAGCAGTACTTC. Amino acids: CASSLESGLSGEQYF.

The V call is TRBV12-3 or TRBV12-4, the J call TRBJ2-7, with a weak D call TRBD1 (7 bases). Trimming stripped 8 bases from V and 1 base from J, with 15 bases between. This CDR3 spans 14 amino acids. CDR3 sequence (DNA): TGTGCCAGCCGGCGGGCAGGGGGGTCCTACGAGCAGTACTTC. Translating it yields CASRRAGGSYEQYF.